These T cell receptor beta chains were read from a single sample in a study of blood T cell repertoires in COVID-19. Assay: immunoSEQ multiplex PCR; the TCRdb copy retains only in-frame clones and omits some. Among some 220,000 clones listed, 70% to 85% were seen once. Specimen: peripheral blood. The receptor set was obtained from a man aged 50-59 years with active or convalescent COVID-19. Each CDR3 is given with its conserved first and last residue. The D gene is left open where the match is weak. Rows give clone size only sometimes, using once, few, many, or a class for an expanded clone.

clone_size: NA
d_call: TRBD2
v_call: TRBV7-2
j_call: TRBJ2-5
cdr3_nt: TGTGCCAGCAGCTTCCGGCGGGGGGGAGAGACCCAGTACTTC
cdr3_aa: CASSFRRGGETQYF

clone_size: NA
d_call: NA
v_call: TRBV6-5
j_call: TRBJ2-1
cdr3_nt: TGTGCCAGCAGTTACGCGAGCGGGCAAGCCTACAATGAGCAGTTCTTC
cdr3_aa: CASSYASGQAYNEQFF

clone_size: NA
d_call: TRBD1
v_call: TRBV6-1
j_call: TRBJ1-2
cdr3_nt: TGTGCCAGCAGTGAAGGACAGGGGCGAAACTATGGCTACACCTTC
cdr3_aa: CASSEGQGRNYGYTF

clone_size: NA
d_call: TRBD2
v_call: TRBV7-2
j_call: TRBJ2-3
cdr3_nt: TGTGCCAGCAGCGCGGGAGGGGGGGATACGCAGTATTTT
cdr3_aa: CASSAGGGDTQYF

clone_size: once
d_call: TRBD2
v_call: TRBV9
j_call: TRBJ2-4
cdr3_nt: TGTGCCAGCAGCGTCTCCAGCGAGCGGGGGGGCAGTAACATTCAGTACTTC
cdr3_aa: CASSVSSERGGSNIQYF

clone_size: NA
d_call: TRBD1
v_call: TRBV18
j_call: TRBJ2-2
cdr3_nt: TGTGCCAGCTCACCTCGACAGGGGGACACCGGGGAGCTGTTTTTT
cdr3_aa: CASSPRQGDTGELFF

clone_size: NA
d_call: NA
v_call: TRBV28
j_call: TRBJ2-2
cdr3_nt: TGTGCCAGCAGTTACCGGACCGGGGAGCTGTTTTTT
cdr3_aa: CASSYRTGELFF

clone_size: NA
d_call: NA
v_call: TRBV19
j_call: TRBJ1-2
cdr3_nt: TGTGCCAGTAGTGAGTTACACGATGACACCACTAACTATGGCTACACCTTC
cdr3_aa: CASSELHDDTTNYGYTF

clone_size: few
d_call: NA
v_call: TRBV28
j_call: TRBJ2-5
cdr3_nt: TGTGCCAGCAGTTCAAGGGGGAGTAGTAGTAGGGAGACCCAGTACTTC
cdr3_aa: CASSSRGSSSRETQYF

clone_size: NA
d_call: TRBD1
v_call: TRBV28
j_call: TRBJ1-2
cdr3_nt: TGTGCCAGCAGCCCAGGACAGGGGTGGGTCTATGGCTACACCTTC
cdr3_aa: CASSPGQGWVYGYTF

clone_size: NA
d_call: TRBD1
v_call: TRBV4-3
j_call: TRBJ2-7
cdr3_nt: TGCGCCAGCAGCCAAGAATCAGGGGGCAGTCCCTACGAGCAGTACTTC
cdr3_aa: CASSQESGGSPYEQYF

clone_size: NA
d_call: TRBD1
v_call: TRBV6-5
j_call: TRBJ1-2
cdr3_nt: TGTGCCGGAGGGACAGGGCCAAATATCGAAGGCTACACCTTC
cdr3_aa: CAGGTGPNIEGYTF

clone_size: few
d_call: NA
v_call: TRBV28
j_call: TRBJ1-2
cdr3_nt: TGTGCCAGCAGTCCCCCCCGGGGGGCGAGTGGGTATGGCTACACCTTC
cdr3_aa: CASSPPRGASGYGYTF

clone_size: few
d_call: NA
v_call: TRBV7-3
j_call: TRBJ1-1
cdr3_nt: TGTGCCAGCAGCCCACAGGGTCCCTTGGCCACTGAAGCTTTCTTT
cdr3_aa: CASSPQGPLATEAFF

clone_size: NA
d_call: NA
v_call: TRBV6-1
j_call: TRBJ1-1
cdr3_nt: TGTGCCAGCAGTGAGGGTAGCGCTGAAGCTTTCTTT
cdr3_aa: CASSEGSAEAFF